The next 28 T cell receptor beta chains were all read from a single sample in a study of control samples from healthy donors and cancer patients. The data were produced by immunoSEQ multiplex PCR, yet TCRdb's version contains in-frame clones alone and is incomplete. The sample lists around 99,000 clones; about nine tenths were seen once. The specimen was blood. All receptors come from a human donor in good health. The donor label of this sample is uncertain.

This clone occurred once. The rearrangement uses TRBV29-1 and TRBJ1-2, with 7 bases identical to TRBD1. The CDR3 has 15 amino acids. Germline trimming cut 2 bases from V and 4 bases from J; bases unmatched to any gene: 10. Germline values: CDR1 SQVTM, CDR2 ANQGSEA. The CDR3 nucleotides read TGCAGCGTTGAAAGACCGGGACAGAGATTCTATGGCTACACCTTC. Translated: CSVERPGQRFYGYTF. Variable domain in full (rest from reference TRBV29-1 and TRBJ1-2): SAVISQKPSRDICQRGTSLTIQCQVDSQVTMMFWYRQQPGQSLTLIATANQGSEATYESGFVIDKFPISRPNLTFSTLTVSNMSPEDSSIYLCSVERPGQRFYGYTFGSGTRLTVV.

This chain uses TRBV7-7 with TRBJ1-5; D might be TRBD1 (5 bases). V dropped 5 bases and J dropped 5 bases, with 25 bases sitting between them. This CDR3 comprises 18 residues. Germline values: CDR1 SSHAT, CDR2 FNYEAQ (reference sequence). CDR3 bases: TGTGCCAGCAGCGATCGGCGGGACCTAGGGATCTGCGATCAGCCCCAGCATTTT. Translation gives CASSDRRDLGICDQPQHF.

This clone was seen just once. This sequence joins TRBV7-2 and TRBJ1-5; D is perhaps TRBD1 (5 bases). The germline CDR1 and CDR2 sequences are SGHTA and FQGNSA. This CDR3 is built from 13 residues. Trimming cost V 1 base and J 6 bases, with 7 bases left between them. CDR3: CASSLVGGQPQHF. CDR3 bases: TGTGCCAGCAGCTTAGTTGGGGGTCAGCCCCAGCATTTT. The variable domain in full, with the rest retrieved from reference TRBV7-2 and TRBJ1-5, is GAGVSQSPSNKVTEKGKDVELRCDPISGHTALYWYRQSLGQGLEFLIYFQGNSAPDKSGLPSDRFSAERTGGSVSTLTIQRTQQEDSAVYLCASSLVGGQPQHFGDGTRLSIL.

The CDR3 nucleotides read TGTGCCAGCAGTACTAAAATACAGGGACTTGGGGCGGGAAAACTGTTTTTT. It translates to CASSTKIQGLGAGKLFF. The V and J genes are TRBV27 and TRBJ1-4; the D gene is possibly TRBD1 (6 bases). The CDR3 is made up of 17 amino acids. Trimming cost V 5 bases and J 10 bases, with 26 bases left between them. Germline loops: CDR1 MNHEY, CDR2 SMNVEV (reference sequence).

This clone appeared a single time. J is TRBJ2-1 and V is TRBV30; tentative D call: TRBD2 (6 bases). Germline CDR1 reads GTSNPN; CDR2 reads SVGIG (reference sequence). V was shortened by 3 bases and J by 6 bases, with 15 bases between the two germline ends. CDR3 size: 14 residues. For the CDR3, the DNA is TGTGCCTGGAGCGAGCCGGGAGAAAGCAATGAGCAGTTCTTC. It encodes CAWSEPGESNEQFF.

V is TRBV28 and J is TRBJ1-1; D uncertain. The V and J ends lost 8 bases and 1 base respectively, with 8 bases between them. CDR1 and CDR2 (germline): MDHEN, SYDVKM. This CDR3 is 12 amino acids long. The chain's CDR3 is CASGVGNTEAFF. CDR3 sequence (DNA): TGTGCCAGCGGCGTCGGGAACACTGAAGCTTTCTTT.

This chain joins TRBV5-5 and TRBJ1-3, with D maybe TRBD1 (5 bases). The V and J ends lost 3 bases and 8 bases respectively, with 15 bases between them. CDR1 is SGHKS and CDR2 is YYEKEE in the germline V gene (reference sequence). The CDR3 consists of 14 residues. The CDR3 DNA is TGTGCCAGCAGCTCTAGGCGGGGCGCGGACACCATATATTTT. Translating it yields CASSSRRGADTIYF.

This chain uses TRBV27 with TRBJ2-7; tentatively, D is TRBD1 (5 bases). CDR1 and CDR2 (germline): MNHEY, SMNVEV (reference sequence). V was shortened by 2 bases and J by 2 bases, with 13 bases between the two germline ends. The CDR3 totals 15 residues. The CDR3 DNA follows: TGTGCCAGCAGTTTAAGATTCGACAGTGCCTACGAGCAGTACTTC. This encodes CASSLRFDSAYEQYF.

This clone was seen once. The DNA of the CDR3 is TGTGCCAGCAGCTTGGCCGCTAGCGGGGGGGCCAGTGAGACCCAGTACTTC. It is translated as CASSLAASGGASETQYF. This chain connects TRBV5-4 to TRBJ2-5; TRBD2 agrees at 12 bases. Germline CDR1 and CDR2: SGHNT and YYREEE (reference sequence). The CDR3 spans 17 residues. The trim removed 0 bases at V and 5 bases at J, leaving 8 bases unmatched.

CDR3 residues: CAWSTFKTGRNEKLFF. As DNA, the CDR3 is TGTGCCTGGAGTACCTTCAAGACAGGGAGGAATGAAAAACTGTTTTTT. The gene calls are TRBV30 and TRBJ1-4; 7 nucleotides match TRBD1. CDR3 length: 16 amino acids. Germline V CDR1 and CDR2: GTSNPN, SVGIG (reference sequence). V lost 2 bases, J lost 5 bases, and 11 bases stayed unmatched.

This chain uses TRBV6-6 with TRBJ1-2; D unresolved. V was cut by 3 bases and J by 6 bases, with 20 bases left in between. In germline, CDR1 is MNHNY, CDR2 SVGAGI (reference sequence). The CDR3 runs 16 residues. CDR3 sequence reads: CASSYPPGRLDNGYTF. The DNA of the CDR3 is TGTGCCAGCAGTTATCCCCCGGGGAGGCTGGATAATGGCTACACCTTC.

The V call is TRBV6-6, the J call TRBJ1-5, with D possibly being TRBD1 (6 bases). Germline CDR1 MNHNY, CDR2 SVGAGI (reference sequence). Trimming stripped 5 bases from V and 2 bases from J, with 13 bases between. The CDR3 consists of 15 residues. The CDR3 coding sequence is TGTGCCAGCAGTCCCAGGGGAGGGGGCAATCAGCCCCAGCATTTT. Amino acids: CASSPRGGGNQPQHF.

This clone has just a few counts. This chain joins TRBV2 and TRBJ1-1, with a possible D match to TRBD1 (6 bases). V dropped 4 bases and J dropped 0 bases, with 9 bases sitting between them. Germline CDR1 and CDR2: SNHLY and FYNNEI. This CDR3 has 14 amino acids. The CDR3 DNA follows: TGTGCCAGCAGTGGGACAGCTTTGAACACTGAAGCTTTCTTT. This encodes CASSGTALNTEAFF.

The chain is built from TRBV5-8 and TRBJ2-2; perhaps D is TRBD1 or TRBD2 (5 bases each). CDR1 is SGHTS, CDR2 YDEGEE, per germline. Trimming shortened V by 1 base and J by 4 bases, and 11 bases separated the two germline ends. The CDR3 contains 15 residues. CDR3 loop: CASSLTGTFTGELFF. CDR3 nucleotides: TGTGCCAGCAGCTTGACGGGGACCTTCACCGGGGAGCTGTTTTTT.

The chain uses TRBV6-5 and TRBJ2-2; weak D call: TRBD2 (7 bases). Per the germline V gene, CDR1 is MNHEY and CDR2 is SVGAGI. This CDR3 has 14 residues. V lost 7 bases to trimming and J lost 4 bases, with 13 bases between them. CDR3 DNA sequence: TGTGCCAGCAACGGGGGGCGCGGCACCGGGGAGCTGTTTTTT. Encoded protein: CASNGGRGTGELFF.

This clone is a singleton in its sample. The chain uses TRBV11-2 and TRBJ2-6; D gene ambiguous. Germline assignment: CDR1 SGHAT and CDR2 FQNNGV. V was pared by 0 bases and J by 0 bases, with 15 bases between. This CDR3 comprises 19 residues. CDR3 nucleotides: TGTGCCAGCAGCTTAGATCTTCGCGTCGCAAGCTCTGGGGCCAACGTCCTGACTTTC. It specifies CASSLDLRVASSGANVLTF.

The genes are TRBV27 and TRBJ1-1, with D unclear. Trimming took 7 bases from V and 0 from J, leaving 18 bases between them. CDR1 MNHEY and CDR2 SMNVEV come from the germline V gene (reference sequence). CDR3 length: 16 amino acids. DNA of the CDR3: TGTGCCAGCATGGGATTCCCTTACATCATGAACACTGAAGCTTTCTTT. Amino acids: CASMGFPYIMNTEAFF.

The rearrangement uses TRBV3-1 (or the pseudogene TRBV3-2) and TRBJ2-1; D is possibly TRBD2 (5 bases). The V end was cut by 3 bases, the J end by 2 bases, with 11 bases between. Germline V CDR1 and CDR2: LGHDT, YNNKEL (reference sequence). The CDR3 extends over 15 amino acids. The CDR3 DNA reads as TGTGCCAGCAGCCATCGGCGGGCTACCTACAATGAGCAGTTCTTC. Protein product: CASSHRRATYNEQFF.

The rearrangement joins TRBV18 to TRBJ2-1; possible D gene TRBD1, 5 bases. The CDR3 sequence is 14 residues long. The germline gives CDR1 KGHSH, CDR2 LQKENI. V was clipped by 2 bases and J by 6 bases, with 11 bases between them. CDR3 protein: CASSPGRAPNEQFF. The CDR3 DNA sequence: TGTGCCAGCTCACCAGGCAGGGCCCCCAATGAGCAGTTCTTC.

CDR3 nucleotides: TGTGCCACCAGTGATTGGGCACAGAACACCGGGGAGCTGTTTTTT. Its protein is CATSDWAQNTGELFF. The genes are TRBV24-1 and TRBJ2-2; D gene unclear. The CDR3 runs 15 residues. CDR1 and CDR2 (germline): KGHDR, SFDVKD. V was shortened by 2 bases and J by 1 base, with 7 bases between the two germline ends.

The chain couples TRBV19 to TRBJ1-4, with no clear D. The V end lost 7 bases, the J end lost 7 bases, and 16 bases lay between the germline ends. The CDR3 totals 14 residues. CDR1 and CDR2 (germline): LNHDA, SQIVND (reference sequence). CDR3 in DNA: TGTGCCAGTATGGGGTCCGCCCGCGGTGAAAAACTGTTTTTT. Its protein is CASMGSARGEKLFF. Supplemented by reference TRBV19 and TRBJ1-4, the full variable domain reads DGGITQSPKYLFRKEGQNVTLSCEQNLNHDAMYWYRQDPGQGLRLIYYSQIVNDFQKGDIAEGYSVSREKKESFPLTVTSAQKNPTAFYLCASMGSARGEKLFFGSGTQLSVL.

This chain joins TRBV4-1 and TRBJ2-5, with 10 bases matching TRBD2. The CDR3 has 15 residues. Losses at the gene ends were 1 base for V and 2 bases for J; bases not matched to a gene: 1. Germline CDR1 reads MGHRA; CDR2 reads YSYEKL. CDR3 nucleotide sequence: TGCGCCAGCAGCCAAGGGACTAGCGGACAAGAGACCCAGTACTTC. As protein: CASSQGTSGQETQYF.

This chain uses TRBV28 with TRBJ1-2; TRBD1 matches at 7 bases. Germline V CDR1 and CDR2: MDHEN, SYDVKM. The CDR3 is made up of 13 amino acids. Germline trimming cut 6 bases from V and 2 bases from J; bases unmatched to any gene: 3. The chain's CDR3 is CASRLQGNYGYTF. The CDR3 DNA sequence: TGTGCCAGCAGGTTACAGGGGAACTATGGCTACACCTTC.

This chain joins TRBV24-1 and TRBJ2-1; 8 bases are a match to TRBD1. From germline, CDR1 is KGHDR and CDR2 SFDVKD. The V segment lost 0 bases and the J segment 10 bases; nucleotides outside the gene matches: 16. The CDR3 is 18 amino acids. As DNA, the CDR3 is TGTGCCACCAGTGATTTGCCGATTGGGACAGGTTTGGCCGGAGAGCAGTTCTTC. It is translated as CATSDLPIGTGLAGEQFF.

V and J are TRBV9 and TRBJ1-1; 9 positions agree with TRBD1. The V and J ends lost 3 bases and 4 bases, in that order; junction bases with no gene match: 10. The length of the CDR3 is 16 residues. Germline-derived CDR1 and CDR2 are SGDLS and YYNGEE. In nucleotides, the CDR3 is TGTGCCAGCAGCGCCCGACAGGGGGTAGGGAGCACTGAAGCTTTCTTT. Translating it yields CASSARQGVGSTEAFF.

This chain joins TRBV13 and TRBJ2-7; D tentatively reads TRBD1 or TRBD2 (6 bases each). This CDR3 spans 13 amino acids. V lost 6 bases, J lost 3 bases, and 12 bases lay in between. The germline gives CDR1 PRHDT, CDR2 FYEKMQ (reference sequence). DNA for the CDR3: TGTGCCAGCAGTCTGGAGGGGGGCTACGAGCAGTACTTC. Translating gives CASSLEGGYEQYF.

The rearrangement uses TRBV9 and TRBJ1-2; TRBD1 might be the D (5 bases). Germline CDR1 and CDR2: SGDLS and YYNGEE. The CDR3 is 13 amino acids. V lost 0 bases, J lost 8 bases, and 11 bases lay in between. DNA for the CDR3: TGTGCCAGCAGCGTAGATCGCTGGGGGGGCTACACCTTC. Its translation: CASSVDRWGGYTF.

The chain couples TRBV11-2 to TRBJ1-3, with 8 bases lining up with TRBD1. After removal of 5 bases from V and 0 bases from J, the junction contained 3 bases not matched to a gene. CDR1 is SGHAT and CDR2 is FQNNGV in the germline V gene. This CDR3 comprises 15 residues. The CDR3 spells CASSRTGSSGNTIYF. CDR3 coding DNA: TGTGCCAGCAGCCGGACAGGGAGCTCTGGAAACACCATATATTTT. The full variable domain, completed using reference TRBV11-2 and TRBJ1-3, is EAGVAQSPRYKIIEKRQSVAFWCNPISGHATLYWYQQILGQGPKLLIQFQNNGVVDDSQLPKDRFSAERLKGVDSTLKIQPAKLEDSAVYLCASSRTGSSGNTIYFGEGSWLTVV.